What follows is one T cell receptor beta chain and its context. What it binds is not known. The CDR3 spans 14 residues. Per the germline V gene, CDR1 is SNHLY and CDR2 is FYNNEI. Trimming removed 7 bases from V and 2 bases from J, with 12 bases in between. The data belong to a study of T cells in localized non-small cell lung cancer. Findings and caveats of the study: Since sequencing was restricted to only one region of the tumor, intratumor heterogeneity remains a possibility. Uninvolved adjacent lung showed peak T cell clonality, exceeding tumor.

TCRdb's copy holds only in-frame clones and misses some; the assay was immunoSEQ multiplex PCR. This table has fewer than 20,000 clones, roughly 90% appearing once. The chain employs TRBV2 and TRBJ2-4; the D gene could be TRBD1 or TRBD2 (6 bases each). The sequence derives from a woman aged 40-69 years with stage III lung adenocarcinoma. Sequencing was performed on peripheral blood mononuclear cells, taken before any cancer treatment. The CDR3 nucleotides read TGTGCCAGCAAAGGGGGGACGACCAAAAACATTCAGTACTTC. This gives the protein CASKGGTTKNIQYF.